What follows are 2 T cell receptor beta chains derived from one specimen sequenced in a study of post-analysis software for immune sequencing data. Study-wide findings and caveats: Compared with controls, patients had more of 4 or 5 TRBV segments, including TRBV5-6, TRBV5-1 and TRBV20-1.

Unique molecular identifiers had been added to the TCR beta cDNA libraries. MiXCR, run by TCRdb on the PCR reads, gives a single entry per CDR3 protein. The sample consists of 550,000 to 700,000 distinct CDR3 sequences, roughly two fifths of them appearing once. What these receptors recognize is not known. The material sequenced was blood. The receptors here all came from a girl aged 5-17 years with multiple sclerosis.

There are many counts of this clonotype. The chain carries TRBV20-1 and TRBJ1-4; D is perhaps TRBD1 (6 bases). V dropped 2 bases and J dropped 8 bases, with 12 bases sitting between them. CDR3 length: 13 residues. Germline V lookup: CDR1 DFQATT, CDR2 SNEGSKA (reference sequence). The CDR3 bases are TGCAGTGCTAGAATTCAGGGGAACGAAAAACTGTTTTTT. This codes for CSARIQGNEKLFF.

This chain uses TRBV20-1 with TRBJ1-5; 9 bases agree with TRBD1. CDR1 and CDR2 (germline): DFQATT, SNEGSKA (reference sequence). This CDR3 is built from 14 residues. V was pared by 5 bases and J by 4 bases, with 6 bases of the junction left unmatched. CDR3 region: CSAAYGTGNQPQHF. CDR3 sequence (DNA): TGCAGTGCTGCGTACGGGACAGGGAATCAGCCCCAGCATTTT.